This T cell receptor (beta chain) was found in a study of CD8+CD57+ T cells in acquired aplastic anemia. Across the study: DNA recovered from sorted CD4+ and CD8+ cells had a mean of roughly 3 ug.

V was shortened by 8 bases and J by 6 bases, with 16 bases between the two germline ends. The CDR3 is 13 amino acids. Germline CDR1 reads SNHLY; CDR2 reads FYNNEI. In patients chosen for sequencing, flow cytometry had shown CD8+CD57+ cell expansion. Sampling of blood occurred while the patients had still received no therapy. Using genomic DNA as the template, TCR beta VDJ and CDR3 profiling was carried out. MiXCR, applied by TCRdb to the reads, yields one record per CDR3 protein. Of approximately 180,000 distinct CDR3 sequences in the sample, about half were seen once. Sequences were obtained from sorted CD4+, CD8+, or CD8+CD57+ T cells (not recorded which) from PBMCs. V and J are TRBV2 and TRBJ1-2; D remains ambiguous. This receptor was identified in a human donor with aplastic anemia. The CDR3 region has the DNA TGTGCCAGCCGGCGTAGCACCCTTGATGGCTACACCTTC. As protein: CASRRSTLDGYTF.